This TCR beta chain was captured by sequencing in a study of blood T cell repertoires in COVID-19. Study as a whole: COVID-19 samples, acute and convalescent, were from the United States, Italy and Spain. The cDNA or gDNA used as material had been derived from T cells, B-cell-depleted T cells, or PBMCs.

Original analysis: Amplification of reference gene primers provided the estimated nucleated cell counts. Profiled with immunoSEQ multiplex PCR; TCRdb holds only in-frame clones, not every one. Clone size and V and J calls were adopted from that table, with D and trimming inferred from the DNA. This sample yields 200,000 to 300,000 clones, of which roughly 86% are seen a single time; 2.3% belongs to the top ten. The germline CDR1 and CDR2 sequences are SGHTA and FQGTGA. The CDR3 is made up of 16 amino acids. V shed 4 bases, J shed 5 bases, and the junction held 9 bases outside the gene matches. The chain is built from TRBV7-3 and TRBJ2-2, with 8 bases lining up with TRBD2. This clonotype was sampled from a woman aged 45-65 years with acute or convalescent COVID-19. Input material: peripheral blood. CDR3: CASSSEAGVVTGELFF. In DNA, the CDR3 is TGTGCCAGCAGCTCTGAAGCGGGAGTGGTTACCGGGGAGCTGTTTTTT. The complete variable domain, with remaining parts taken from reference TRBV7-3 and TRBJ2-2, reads GAGVSQTPSNKVTEKGKYVELRCDPISGHTALYWYRQSLGQGPEFLIYFQGTGAADDSGLPNDRFFAVRPEGSVSTLKIQRTERGDSAVYLCASSSEAGVVTGELFFGEGSRLTVL.